Listed below are T cell receptor beta chains from one sample, sequenced in a study of T cell changes during pregnancy in multiple sclerosis. Assay: immunoSEQ multiplex PCR; the TCRdb copy retains only in-frame clones and omits some. This sample has roughly 48,000 clones, with around 92% found just once. The specimen comprised CD4+ T cells from peripheral blood mononuclear cells, sampled in the second trimester of pregnancy. The receptors come from a female donor in good health, enrolled as a control in a pregnancy study. Both conserved end residues are part of each CDR3. D genes are given only for firm matches. Part of the rows lack a size; the others show once, few, many or a class for expanded clones.

TRBV7-7	.	TRBJ2-1	.	CASSFGGVDEQFF	TGTGCCAGCAGCTTCGGGGGAGTGGATGAGCAGTTCTTC
TRBV29-1	TRBD1	TRBJ2-5	.	CSGKGTALQETQYF	TGCAGCGGGAAAGGGACAGCCCTACAAGAGACCCAGTACTTC
TRBV5-1	.	TRBJ2-3	.	CASSLGRGTSTDTQYF	TGCGCCAGCAGCTTGGGCCGGGGGACTAGCACAGATACGCAGTATTTT
TRBV12-5	TRBD1	TRBJ2-7	.	CASGLVLRGTELPLYEQYF	TGTGCTAGTGGTTTGGTACTTCGTGGGACAGAATTACCCCTCTACGAGCAGTACTTC
TRBV19	TRBD2	TRBJ2-3	.	CASSSQSGGVTDTQYF	TGTGCCAGTAGTTCACAAAGCGGGGGGGTCACAGATACGCAGTATTTT
TRBV7-8	.	TRBJ2-7	.	CASSLMLQGFDEQYF	TGTGCCAGCAGCTTAATGTTACAGGGATTCGACGAGCAGTACTTC
TRBV10-3	.	TRBJ1-1	once	CAISEGIEVGAFF	TGTGCCATCAGTGAGGGTATAGAGGTCGGAGCTTTCTTT
TRBV2	TRBD1	TRBJ1-2	.	CASSPGGGGYTF	TGTGCCAGCAGTCCAGGGGGCGGTGGCTACACCTTC
TRBV10-3	.	TRBJ2-7	.	CAISEGSNDEQYF	TGTGCCATCAGTGAGGGCAGTAATGACGAGCAGTACTTC
TRBV4-2	.	TRBJ1-1	.	CASSQPSTSRAAFF	TGTGCCAGCAGCCAACCCTCAACCAGCAGGGCGGCTTTCTTT
TRBV6-1	.	TRBJ2-3	once	CATGSGLMSTDTQYF	TGTGCCACCGGGTCGGGACTGATGAGCACAGATACGCAGTATTTT
TRBV7-6	TRBD2	TRBJ2-5	.	CASSLGIAGVSETQYF	TGTGCCAGCAGCTTAGGGATAGCGGGAGTCTCAGAGACCCAGTACTTC
TRBV18	.	TRBJ2-4	.	CASSPKAGAIRGLLVQYF	TGTGCCAGCTCACCAAAGGCAGGGGCGATACGAGGGTTGTTAGTGCAGTACTTC
TRBV2	.	TRBJ2-6	.	CASKEGSGANVLTF	TGTGCCAGCAAGGAGGGCTCTGGGGCCAACGTCCTGACTTTC
TRBV6-6	TRBD1	TRBJ1-5	.	CASRTQGAGNQPQHF	TGTGCCAGCAGGACACAGGGGGCGGGCAATCAGCCCCAGCATTTT
TRBV29-1	.	TRBJ2-3	.	CSVLTGIGTDTQYF	TGCAGCGTTCTAACAGGGATCGGCACAGATACGCAGTATTTT